The T cell receptor beta chain described here comes from a study of chemoradiotherapy in HPV16-positive cancers. V dropped 2 bases and J dropped 2; count of bases not matched to a gene: 5. The V gene's germline CDR1 is SGHDT and CDR2 YYEEEE. The CDR3 is 15 residues long. Produced via immunoSEQ multiplex PCR; TCRdb's table is partial and in-frame only. The data show 4,000 to 5,000 clones, 65% to 85% seen once. Material: tumor tissue, obtained from a patient who underwent chemoradiotherapy. The gene calls are TRBV5-6 and TRBJ1-1; 8 bases match TRBD1. This TCR derives from a human donor with HPV-associated anogenital cancer. The CDR3 DNA reads as TGTGCCAGCAGCTTATGGGCAGGGGGCAACACTGAAGCTTTCTTT. Protein: CASSLWAGGNTEAFF.